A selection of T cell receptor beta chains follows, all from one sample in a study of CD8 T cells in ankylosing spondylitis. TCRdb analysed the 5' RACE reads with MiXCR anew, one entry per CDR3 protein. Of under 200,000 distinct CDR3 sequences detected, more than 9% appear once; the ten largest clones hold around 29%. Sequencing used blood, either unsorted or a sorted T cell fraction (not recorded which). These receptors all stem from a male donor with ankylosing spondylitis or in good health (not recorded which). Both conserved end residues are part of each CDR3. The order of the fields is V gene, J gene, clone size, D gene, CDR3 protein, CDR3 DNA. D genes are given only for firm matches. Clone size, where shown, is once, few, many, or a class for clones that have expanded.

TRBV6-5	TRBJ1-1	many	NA	CASSYSGRGTEAFF	TGTGCCAGCAGTTACTCCGGGAGGGGCACTGAAGCTTTCTTT
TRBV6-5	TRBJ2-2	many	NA	CASSYSKGTGELFF	TGTGCCAGCAGTTACTCGAAGGGGACCGGGGAGCTGTTTTTT
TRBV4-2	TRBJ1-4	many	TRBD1	CASSPRTGNEKLFF	TGTGCCAGCAGCCCACGGACAGGGAATGAAAAACTGTTTTTT
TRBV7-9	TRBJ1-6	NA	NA	CASRRTEGGSPLHF	TGTGCCAGCAGACGGACAGAAGGCGGTTCGCCCCTCCACTTT
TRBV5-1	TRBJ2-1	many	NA	CASSLKGGSGLDEQFF	TGCGCCAGCAGCTTGAAAGGAGGGTCGGGGTTAGATGAGCAGTTCTTC
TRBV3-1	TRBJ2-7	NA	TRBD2	CASSPFGTSEQYF	TGTGCCAGCAGCCCATTCGGGACTAGCGAGCAGTACTTC
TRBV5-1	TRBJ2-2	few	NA	CASSLDRSYTGELFF	TGCGCCAGCAGCTTGGACAGGAGTTACACCGGGGAGCTGTTTTTT
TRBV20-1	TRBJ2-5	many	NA	CSAGSRAVGQETQYF	TGCAGTGCTGGATCACGGGCCGTGGGGCAAGAGACCCAGTACTTC
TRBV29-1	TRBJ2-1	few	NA	CSLLAAHNNEQFF	TGCAGCTTACTAGCCGCACACAACAATGAGCAGTTCTTC
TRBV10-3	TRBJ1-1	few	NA	CAISESGGVEAFF	TGTGCCATCAGTGAGTCGGGGGGCGTTGAAGCTTTCTTT
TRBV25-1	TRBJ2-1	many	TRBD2	CASSEYGGGNEQFF	TGTGCCAGCAGTGAATATGGGGGGGGCAATGAGCAGTTCTTC
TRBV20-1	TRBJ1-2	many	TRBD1	CSALWPGQDNYGYTF	TGCAGTGCTTTATGGCCGGGACAGGATAACTATGGCTACACCTTC
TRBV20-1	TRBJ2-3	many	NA	CSAIAYSSSTDTQYF	TGCAGTGCCATAGCGTACTCGTCGAGCACAGATACGCAGTATTTT
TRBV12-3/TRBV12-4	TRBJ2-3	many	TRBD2	CASIPWTSGTDTQYF	TGTGCCAGCATTCCTTGGACTAGCGGGACAGATACGCAGTATTTT
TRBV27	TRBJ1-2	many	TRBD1	CASSATGEGSYGYTF	TGTGCCAGCAGCGCTACAGGGGAGGGGAGCTATGGCTACACCTTC
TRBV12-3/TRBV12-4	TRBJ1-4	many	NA	CASKMTGANEKLFF	TGTGCCAGCAAAATGACAGGCGCTAATGAAAAACTGTTTTTT
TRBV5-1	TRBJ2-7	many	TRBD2	CASSLSSGSYEQYF	TGCGCCAGCAGCTTGTCTAGCGGCTCCTACGAGCAGTACTTC
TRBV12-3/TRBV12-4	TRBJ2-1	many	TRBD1	CASSLDRGARNEQFF	TGTGCCAGCAGCCTCGACAGGGGGGCGAGGAATGAGCAGTTCTTC
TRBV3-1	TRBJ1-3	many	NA	CASSQDNRSGNTIYF	TGTGCCAGCAGCCAAGATAATCGCTCTGGAAACACCATATATTTT
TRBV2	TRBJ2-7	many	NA	CASTATASYEQYF	TGTGCCAGCACCGCCACCGCCTCCTACGAGCAGTACTTC
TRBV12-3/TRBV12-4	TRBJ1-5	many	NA	CASSPQTGGNQPQHF	TGTGCCAGCAGTCCCCAGACAGGAGGAAATCAGCCCCAGCATTTT
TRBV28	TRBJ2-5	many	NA	CASSSTVPETQYF	TGTGCCAGCAGTTCGACAGTTCCAGAGACCCAGTACTTC
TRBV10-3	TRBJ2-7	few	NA	CAISQVLEDGEQYF	TGTGCCATCAGCCAAGTGCTCGAGGACGGGGAGCAGTACTTC
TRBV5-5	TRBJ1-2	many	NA	CASSHTGDANYGYTF	TGTGCCAGCAGCCATACAGGAGACGCTAACTATGGCTACACCTTC
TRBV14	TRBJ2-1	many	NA	CASSQGESSYNEQFF	TGTGCCAGCAGCCAAGGCGAGAGCTCCTACAATGAGCAGTTCTTC
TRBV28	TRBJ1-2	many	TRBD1	CASTPGGYGYTF	TGTGCCAGCACGCCAGGGGGCTATGGCTACACCTTC
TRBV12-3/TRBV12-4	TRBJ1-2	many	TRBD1	CASTGDRASGYTF	TGTGCCAGCACCGGGGACAGGGCTAGTGGCTACACCTTC
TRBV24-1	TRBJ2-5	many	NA	CATSDAGKETQYF	TGTGCCACCAGTGATGCCGGGAAAGAGACCCAGTACTTC
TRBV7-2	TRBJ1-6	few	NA	CASSAPVNSPLHF	TGTGCCAGCAGCGCGCCGGTGAATTCACCCCTCCACTTT
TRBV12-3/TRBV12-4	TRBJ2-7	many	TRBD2	CASSSRTSGRYEQYF	TGTGCCAGCAGTTCCAGGACTAGCGGGAGATACGAGCAGTACTTC
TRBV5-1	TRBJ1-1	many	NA	CASSFVTGTVNTEAFF	TGCGCCAGCAGCTTCGTTACCGGGACCGTGAACACTGAAGCTTTCTTT
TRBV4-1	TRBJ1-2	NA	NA	CASSPSQRGDGYTF	TGCGCCAGCAGCCCTTCACAGAGGGGTGATGGCTACACCTTC
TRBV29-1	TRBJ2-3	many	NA	CSVDDGVRGDTQYF	TGCAGCGTTGATGATGGGGTCCGAGGAGATACGCAGTATTTT
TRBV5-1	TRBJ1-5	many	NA	CASSLTADSNQPQHF	TGCGCCAGCAGCTTAACGGCAGATAGCAATCAGCCCCAGCATTTT
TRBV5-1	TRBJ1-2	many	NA	CASSDGGEAIYYGYTF	TGCGCCAGCAGCGACGGAGGGGAGGCAATATACTATGGCTACACCTTC
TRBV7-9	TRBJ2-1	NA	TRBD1	CASSLGQGVYNEQFF	TGTGCCAGCAGCTTAGGACAGGGGGTCTACAATGAGCAGTTCTTC
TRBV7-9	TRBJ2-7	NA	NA	CASSFRGGSYEQYF	TGTGCCAGCAGCTTTAGGGGAGGCTCCTACGAGCAGTACTTC
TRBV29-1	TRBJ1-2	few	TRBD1	CSVERGQDGYTF	TGCAGCGTTGAAAGGGGGCAAGATGGCTACACCTTC
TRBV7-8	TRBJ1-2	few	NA	CASSLTSIIYGYTF	TGTGCCAGCAGCTTAACCAGCATAATCTATGGCTACACCTTC
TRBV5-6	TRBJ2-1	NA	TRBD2	CASSFGAGTYNEQFF	TGTGCCAGCAGCTTTGGAGCGGGAACCTACAATGAGCAGTTCTTC
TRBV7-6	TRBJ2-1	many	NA	CASSLASSGRQFF	TGTGCCAGCAGCTTAGCGTCAAGCGGAAGGCAGTTCTTC
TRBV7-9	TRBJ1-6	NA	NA	CASSLKGPGSSPLHF	TGTGCCAGCAGCTTGAAGGGCCCAGGGAGTTCACCCCTCCACTTT
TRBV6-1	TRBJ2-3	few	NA	CASRLAPHTDTQYF	TGTGCCAGCCGGCTAGCCCCACACACAGATACGCAGTATTTT
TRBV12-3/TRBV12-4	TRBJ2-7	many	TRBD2	CASSPGRRTSGYEQYF	TGTGCCAGCAGTCCCGGACGGAGGACTAGCGGGTACGAGCAGTACTTC
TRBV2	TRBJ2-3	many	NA	CASGVHTDTQYF	TGTGCCAGCGGGGTCCACACAGATACGCAGTATTTT
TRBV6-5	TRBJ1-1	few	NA	CASSSSDGEVTEAFF	TGTGCCAGCAGTTCGTCCGATGGGGAGGTAACTGAAGCTTTCTTT
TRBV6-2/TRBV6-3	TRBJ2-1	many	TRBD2	CASSSSGANNEQFF	TGTGCCAGCAGTTCCAGCGGGGCTAACAATGAGCAGTTCTTC
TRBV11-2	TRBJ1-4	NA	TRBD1	CASSHRQGNEKLFF	TGTGCCAGCAGCCATAGACAGGGGAATGAAAAACTGTTTTTT
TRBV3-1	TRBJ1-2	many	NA	CASSQEDRSYTF	TGTGCCAGCAGCCAAGAGGACAGATCCTACACCTTC
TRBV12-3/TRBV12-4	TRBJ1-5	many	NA	CASSFGEGQPQHF	TGTGCCAGCAGTTTCGGGGAGGGGCAGCCCCAGCATTTT
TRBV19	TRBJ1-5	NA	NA	CASSTRGMSNQPQHF	TGTGCCAGTAGTACCAGGGGCATGAGCAATCAGCCCCAGCATTTT
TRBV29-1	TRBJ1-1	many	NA	CSVEARTTNTEAFF	TGCAGCGTTGAAGCCCGAACAACGAACACTGAAGCTTTCTTT
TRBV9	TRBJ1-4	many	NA	CASSVGSGDEKLFF	TGTGCCAGCAGCGTAGGATCAGGGGATGAAAAACTGTTTTTT
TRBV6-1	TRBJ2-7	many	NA	CASTQGLADGYEQYF	TGTGCCAGCACCCAGGGGCTAGCGGATGGCTACGAGCAGTACTTC
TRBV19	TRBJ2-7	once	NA	CASSVSDRAFREQYF	TGTGCCAGTAGTGTTTCGGACAGAGCCTTTCGGGAGCAGTACTTC